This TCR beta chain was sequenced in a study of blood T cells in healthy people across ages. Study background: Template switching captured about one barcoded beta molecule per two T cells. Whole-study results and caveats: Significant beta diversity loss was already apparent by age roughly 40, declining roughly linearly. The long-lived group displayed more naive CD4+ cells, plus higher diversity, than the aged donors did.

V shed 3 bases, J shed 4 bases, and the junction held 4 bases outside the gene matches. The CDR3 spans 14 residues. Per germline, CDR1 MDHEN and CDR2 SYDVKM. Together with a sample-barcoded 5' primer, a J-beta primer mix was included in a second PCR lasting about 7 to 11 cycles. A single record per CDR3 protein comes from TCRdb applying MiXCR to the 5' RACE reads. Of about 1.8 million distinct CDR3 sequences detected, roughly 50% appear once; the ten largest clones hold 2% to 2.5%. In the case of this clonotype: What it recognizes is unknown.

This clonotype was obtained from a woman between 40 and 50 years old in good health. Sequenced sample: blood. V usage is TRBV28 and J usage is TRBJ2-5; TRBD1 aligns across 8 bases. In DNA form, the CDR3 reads TGTGCCAGCAGTTTGTGGCAGGGGGCAGAGACCCAGTACTTC. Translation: CASSLWQGAETQYF.